This T cell receptor (beta chain) was retrieved from a study of T cells in localized non-small cell lung cancer. Findings of the study overall: Across samples, adjacent lung featured a median roughly 62 of the top 100 tumor clones.

TCRdb's copy holds only in-frame clones and misses some; the assay was immunoSEQ multiplex PCR. The sample holds tens of thousands of clones, 85% to 90% seen once. This clone was seen a handful of times. Its antigen is currently unknown. The trim removed 2 bases at V and 2 bases at J, leaving 7 bases unmatched. The CDR3 spans 16 residues. Germline V gene lookup returns CDR1 MNHEY and CDR2 SVGAGI. Sequenced material: peripheral blood, taken before any cancer treatment. The rearrangement joins TRBV6-5 to TRBJ1-2, with TRBD1 identical over 8 bases. This TCR was sampled from a man aged 40 to 75 with stage I lung adenocarcinoma. The CDR3 bases are TGTGCCAGCAGTTACCGGGGGGGGACAGGAAACTATGGCTACACCTTC. Encoded protein: CASSYRGGTGNYGYTF.